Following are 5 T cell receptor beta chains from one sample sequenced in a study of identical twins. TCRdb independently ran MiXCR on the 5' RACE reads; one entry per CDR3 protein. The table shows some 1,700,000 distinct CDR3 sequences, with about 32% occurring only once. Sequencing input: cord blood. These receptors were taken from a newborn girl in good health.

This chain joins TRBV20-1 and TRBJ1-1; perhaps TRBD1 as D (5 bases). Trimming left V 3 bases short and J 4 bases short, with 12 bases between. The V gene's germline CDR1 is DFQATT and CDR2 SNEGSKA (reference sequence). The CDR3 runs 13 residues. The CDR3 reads CSASPFTGTEAFF. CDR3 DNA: TGCAGTGCTAGTCCATTTACAGGCACTGAAGCTTTCTTT.

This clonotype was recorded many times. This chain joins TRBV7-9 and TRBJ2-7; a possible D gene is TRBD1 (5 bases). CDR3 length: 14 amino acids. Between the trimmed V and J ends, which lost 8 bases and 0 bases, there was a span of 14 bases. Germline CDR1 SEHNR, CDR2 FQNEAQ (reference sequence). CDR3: CASSPRQSSYEQYF. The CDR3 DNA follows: TGTGCCAGCTCACCAAGACAGAGCTCCTACGAGCAGTACTTC. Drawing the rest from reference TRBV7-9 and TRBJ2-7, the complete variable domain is DTGVSQNPRHKITKRGQNVTFRCDPISEHNRLYWYRQTLGQGPEFLTYFQNEAQLEKSRLLSDRFSAERPKGSFSTLEIQRTEQGDSAMYLCASSPRQSSYEQYFGPGTRLTVT.

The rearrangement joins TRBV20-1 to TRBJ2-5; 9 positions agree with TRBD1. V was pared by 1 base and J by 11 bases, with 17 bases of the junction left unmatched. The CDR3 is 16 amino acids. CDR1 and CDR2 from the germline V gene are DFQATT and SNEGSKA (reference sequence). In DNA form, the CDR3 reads TGCAGTGCTAGAGTCTCCGGGACAGGGAGCTACAATGAGCAGTACTTC. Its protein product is CSARVSGTGSYNEQYF.

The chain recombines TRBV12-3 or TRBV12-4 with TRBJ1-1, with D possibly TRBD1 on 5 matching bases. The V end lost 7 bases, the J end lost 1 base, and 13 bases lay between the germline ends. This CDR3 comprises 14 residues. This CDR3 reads CASNLGLTNTEAFF. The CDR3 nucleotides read TGTGCCAGCAACCTGGGACTGACGAACACTGAAGCTTTCTTT.

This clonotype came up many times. As DNA, the CDR3 is TGTGCCAGCAGTTTTGGCGGGGATGCAGATACGCAGTATTTT. Protein: CASSFGGDADTQYF. V and J are TRBV12-3 or TRBV12-4 and TRBJ2-3; D is perhaps TRBD2 (6 bases). This CDR3 is built from 14 residues. Trimming stripped 3 bases from V and 4 bases from J, with 11 bases between.